What follows are 15 T cell receptor beta chains derived from one specimen sequenced in a study of cytomegalovirus exposure and HLA in healthy donors. Primers for the PCR totalled 60 Vbeta and 13 Jbeta. The repertoire was sequenced with immunoSEQ multiplex PCR; TCRdb's copy has only in-frame clones and lacks some. The sample shows some 77,000 clones, 79% of them seen only once. The sample comprised PBMCs. The receptors come from a man aged 25-40 years in good health and CMV-seronegative.

The chain employs TRBV9 and TRBJ1-3; D remains ambiguous. Germline values: CDR1 SGDLS, CDR2 YYNGEE. The CDR3 is made up of 13 amino acids. V lost 4 bases to trimming and J lost 9 bases, with 14 bases between them. CDR3 residues: CASSPGPGGTIYF. In nucleotides, the CDR3 is TGTGCCAGCAGCCCTGGGCCCGGAGGCACCATATATTTT. The full variable domain, its missing parts supplied by reference TRBV9 and TRBJ1-3, is DSGVTQTPKHLITATGQRVTLRCSPRSGDLSVYWYQQSLDQGLQFLIQYYNGEERAKGNILERFSAQQFPDLHSELNLSSLELGDSALYFCASSPGPGGTIYFGEGSWLTVV.

This rearrangement joins TRBV7-9 to TRBJ2-2; 9 nucleotides line up with TRBD2. Germline CDR1 SEHNR, CDR2 FQNEAQ (reference sequence). The junction had 14 bases not matched to a gene; V was cut back by 5 bases and J by 7 bases. The CDR3 is made up of 17 amino acids. The chain's CDR3 is CASSEPGLANVGGELFF. The CDR3 DNA reads TGTGCCAGCAGCGAGCCGGGACTAGCTAATGTCGGCGGGGAGCTGTTTTTT.

The V call is TRBV9, the J call TRBJ1-4; 8 positions agree with TRBD1. This CDR3 region has 16 residues. J lost 6 bases, V lost 0 bases, and 7 bases had no gene match. CDR1 is SGDLS, CDR2 YYNGEE, per germline. CDR3 sequence reads: CASSVAADRVDEKLFF. CDR3 DNA: TGTGCCAGCAGCGTAGCGGCGGACAGGGTTGATGAAAAACTGTTTTTT.

This clone was counted a few times. This sequence joins TRBV19 and TRBJ2-7; D perhaps matches TRBD1 (6 bases). Trimming cost V 5 bases and J 7 bases, with 18 bases left between them. The CDR3 totals 14 residues. Germline V gives CDR1 LNHDA, CDR2 SQIVND (reference sequence). In DNA form, the CDR3 reads TGTGCCAGTAGTCGGGACCTCTTTCAGGGGGAGCAGTACTTC. As protein: CASSRDLFQGEQYF.

The chain combines TRBV5-1 with TRBJ2-1, with a weak D call TRBD1 (5 bases). V gave up 4 bases and J gave up 5 bases, with 13 bases separating them. CDR1 SGHRS and CDR2 YFSETQ come from the germline V gene. The CDR3 loop spans 14 amino acids. In DNA form, the CDR3 reads TGCGCCAGCAGCATGAGGACAAACGACAATGAGCAGTTCTTC. It specifies CASSMRTNDNEQFF.

The chain uses TRBV7-9 and TRBJ1-1; tentative D call: TRBD1 (6 bases). This CDR3 has 13 amino acids. Germline values: CDR1 SEHNR, CDR2 FQNEAQ (reference sequence). V was trimmed by 1 base and J by 8 bases, leaving 11 bases between them. The CDR3 sequence is CASSLEGDPEAFF. The CDR3 DNA is TGTGCCAGCAGCTTAGAGGGGGACCCCGAAGCTTTCTTT.

This clone was observed a handful of times. This chain connects TRBV6-5 to TRBJ1-2, with D possibly matching TRBD1 (5 bases). Germline lookup yields CDR1 MNHEY and CDR2 SVGAGI. This CDR3 is built from 13 residues. Trimming shortened V by 4 bases and J by 7 bases, and 13 bases separated the two germline ends. CDR3 in DNA: TGTGCCAGCAGTTCGTTCGACAGTACTGGCTACACCTTC. Protein product: CASSSFDSTGYTF.

The chain joins TRBV9 to TRBJ2-3, with D tentatively TRBD1 (6 bases). CDR1 and CDR2 (germline): SGDLS, YYNGEE. The CDR3 covers 15 residues. V shed 4 bases and J shed 4 bases, with 16 bases lying between them. The CDR3 DNA sequence: TGTGCCAGCAGCACCCTGGGGGCGTTCGCAGATACGCAGTATTTT. Translated: CASSTLGAFADTQYF.

This sequence joins TRBV28 and TRBJ1-2; perhaps TRBD1 as D (6 bases). Trimming stripped 5 bases from V and 2 bases from J, with 12 bases between. The CDR3 is made up of 14 amino acids. Per germline, CDR1 MDHEN and CDR2 SYDVKM. The CDR3 here is CASSLLQGNYGYTF. The DNA of the CDR3 is TGTGCCAGCAGTCTCCTCCAGGGGAACTATGGCTACACCTTC.

DNA for the CDR3: TGTGCCAGCACACTTACAGGGAGGGTCGCTGAAGCTTTCTTT. This codes for CASTLTGRVAEAFF. V is TRBV25-1 and J is TRBJ1-1; a weak D match, TRBD1 (6 bases). Germline V lookup: CDR1 MGHDK, CDR2 SYGVNS. There are 14 residues in the CDR3. V was clipped by 7 bases and J by 6 bases, with 18 bases between them.

CDR3 nucleotide sequence: TGTGCCAGCAGCCTCGACACGATCTATGGCTACACCTTC. Residues: CASSLDTIYGYTF. This chain connects TRBV28 to TRBJ1-2; D call uncertain. The CDR3 extends over 13 amino acids. V was clipped by 6 bases and J by 4 bases, with 12 bases between them. Germline-derived CDR1 and CDR2 are MDHEN and SYDVKM.

This clone was seen only once. The V gene is TRBV18, the J gene TRBJ1-5, with D possibly matching TRBD1 (6 bases). Germline-derived CDR1 and CDR2 are KGHSH and LQKENI. Trimming pared 3 bases from V and 1 base from J, leaving 13 bases between. The CDR3 extends over 16 amino acids. The CDR3 bases are TGTGCCAGCTCACCTAAACAGGGTGGGAGCAATCAGCCCCAGCATTTT. Protein product: CASSPKQGGSNQPQHF. The whole variable domain, remainder taken from reference TRBV18 and TRBJ1-5, is NAGVMQNPRHLVRRRGQEARLRCSPMKGHSHVYWYRQLPEEGLKFMVYLQKENIIDESGMPKERFSAEFPKEGPSILRIQQVVRGDSAAYFCASSPKQGGSNQPQHFGDGTRLSIL.

The chain carries TRBV4-1 and TRBJ1-2; D remains unclear. CDR3 length: 16 residues. Between the trimmed V and J ends, which lost 4 bases and 6 bases, there was a span of 21 bases. From germline, CDR1 is MGHRA and CDR2 YSYEKL. The CDR3: CASSRALGGDFDGYTF. CDR3 sequence (DNA): TGCGCCAGCAGCCGCGCCCTGGGAGGCGATTTCGATGGCTACACCTTC.

The V call is TRBV10-3, the J call TRBJ1-1; D call uncertain. The CDR3 extends over 14 amino acids. Germline V lookup: CDR1 ENHRY, CDR2 SYGVKD. Trimming shortened V by 5 bases and J by 0 bases, and 10 bases separated the two germline ends. CDR3 protein: CAISPGKMNTEAFF. CDR3 DNA: TGTGCCATCAGTCCCGGGAAAATGAACACTGAAGCTTTCTTT.

J is TRBJ2-7 and V is TRBV21-1; the table assigns TRBD2, which was not confirmed against the DNA. TRBV21-1 is a documented pseudogene. The CDR3 totals 18 residues. CDR3 DNA sequence: TGTGCCAGCAGCAATCTCCGGAGGGGCGCAGGGCCCTCCTACGAGCAGTACTTC. Translating gives CASSNLRRGAGPSYEQYF.